The 22 T cell receptor beta chains listed next were all sequenced from one sample in a study of CD8 T cell repertoires and HIV-1 epitope variants. No antigen has been assigned to these receptors. Measured with immunoSEQ multiplex PCR; TCRdb has only the in-frame clones, and not every one. The repertoire includes about 3,100 clones, approximately 69% of them detected once, and 40% to 55% sits in the top ten. The specimen sequenced was cultured CD8+ T cells derived from PBMCs. The receptors come from a male donor with HIV.

The V call is TRBV7-6, the J call TRBJ2-1, with 10 bases aligning to TRBD1. J gave up 7 bases and V 4 bases, and 10 bases lay outside the gene matches. Germline lookup yields CDR1 SGHVS and CDR2 FNYEAQ. The CDR3 loop spans 16 amino acids. The CDR3 region has the DNA TGTGCCAGCAGCTCGACTAGACAGGGGGCATTAAATGAGCAGTTCTTC. This translates into CASSSTRQGALNEQFF.

This chain joins TRBV27 and TRBJ1-5; D is unclear. Germline CDR1 and CDR2: MNHEY and SMNVEV (reference sequence). The CDR3 is 15 residues long. V dropped 2 bases and J dropped 4 bases, with 12 bases sitting between them. CDR3: CASSLTVTLNQPQHF. The CDR3 DNA follows: TGTGCCAGCAGTTTAACAGTAACCTTAAATCAGCCCCAGCATTTT.

This clone was picked up a small number of times. The V call is TRBV28, the J call TRBJ2-3, with D perhaps TRBD2 (6 bases). Trimming removed 6 bases at V and 2 bases at J, with 15 bases between. Germline V gene lookup returns CDR1 MDHEN and CDR2 SYDVKM. CDR3 length equals 15 residues. Here the CDR3 reads CASRRGTYYTDTQYF. The CDR3 region has the DNA TGTGCCAGCAGACGCGGGACTTACTACACAGATACGCAGTATTTT.

The chain links TRBV7-9 to TRBJ2-1, with D uncertain. Deletions cut 5 bases from V and 3 bases from J, with 17 bases between. CDR3 length equals 16 residues. Germline V gene lookup returns CDR1 SEHNR and CDR2 FQNEAQ (reference sequence). In DNA, the CDR3 is TGTGCCAGCAGCCCATCCTCGGGTAGGCTCTACAATGAGCAGTTCTTC. Translation: CASSPSSGRLYNEQFF. Together with reference TRBV7-9 and TRBJ2-1, the CDR3 gives the full variable domain: DTGVSQNPRHKITKRGQNVTFRCDPISEHNRLYWYRQTLGQGPEFLTYFQNEAQLEKSRLLSDRFSAERPKGSFSTLEIQRTEQGDSAMYLCASSPSSGRLYNEQFFGPGTRLTVL.

The V and J genes are TRBV28 and TRBJ1-2; 7 bases fit TRBD1. The CDR3 loop spans 16 amino acids. V trimming: 6 bases; J trimming: 2 bases; junction bases outside the gene matches: 12. Germline lookup yields CDR1 MDHEN and CDR2 SYDVKM. The CDR3 bases are TGTGCCAGCAGCCTATCGCAGGGGGAGGGAAACTATGGCTACACCTTC. The encoded protein is CASSLSQGEGNYGYTF.

This clone was observed a handful of times. The genes are TRBV7-9 and TRBJ2-1; 10 bases map to TRBD2. Germline trimming cut 2 bases from V and 7 bases from J; bases unmatched to any gene: 2. Germline V gene data show CDR1 as SEHNR and CDR2 as FQNEAQ (reference sequence). The length of the CDR3 is 14 residues. CDR3 sequence (DNA): TGTGCCAGCAGCTTAACGGGACTAGCGAATGAGCAGTTCTTC. Encoded protein: CASSLTGLANEQFF.

The chain couples TRBV28 to TRBJ2-4, with TRBD1 as a possible D gene (5 bases). The CDR3 totals 16 residues. CDR1 and CDR2 (germline): MDHEN, SYDVKM. Trimming took 2 bases from V and 0 from J, leaving 11 bases between them. The DNA for the CDR3 is TGTGCCAGCAGTTTAGACAGACTGCTAGCCAAAAACATTCAGTACTTC. The encoded protein is CASSLDRLLAKNIQYF.

This chain's CDR3 is CASSAGQVLLSGNTIYF. For the CDR3, the DNA is TGTGCCAGCAGTGCGGGACAGGTCCTCCTCTCTGGAAACACCATATATTTT. The genes are TRBV2 and TRBJ1-3; 8 bases fit TRBD1. The germline V gene has CDR1 SNHLY and CDR2 FYNNEI. CDR3 length: 17 residues. V dropped 4 bases and J dropped 0; count of bases not matched to a gene: 8.

The chain couples TRBV27 to TRBJ1-2, with a possible D match to TRBD1 (6 bases). V was shortened by 0 bases and J by 4 bases, with 21 bases between the two germline ends. The CDR3 extends over 18 amino acids. CDR1 and CDR2 (germline): MNHEY, SMNVEV (reference sequence). The CDR3 DNA sequence: TGTGCCAGCAGTTTATCGGGAGGCGGAGGGGGAGTTGGCTATGGCTACACCTTC. Its translation: CASSLSGGGGGVGYGYTF.

This clone was seen a single time. This rearrangement joins TRBV19 to TRBJ2-1, with 10 bases lining up with TRBD1. The germline gives CDR1 LNHDA, CDR2 SQIVND (reference sequence). V shed 7 bases and J 4 bases; nucleotides not matched to a gene: 4. The length of the CDR3 is 14 residues. The CDR3 region has the DNA TGTGCCAGTACGGGACAGGGGACTTACAATGAGCAGTTCTTC. Translation gives CASTGQGTYNEQFF.

The J gene is TRBJ1-3, the V gene TRBV9; TRBD1 matches at 7 bases. The CDR3 is made up of 14 amino acids. V lost 6 bases to trimming and J lost 3 bases; unmatched junction nucleotides: 6. Germline assignment: CDR1 SGDLS and CDR2 YYNGEE. For the CDR3, the DNA is TGTGCCAGCATGGCAGGGGGACGTGGAAACACCATATATTTT. Protein product: CASMAGGRGNTIYF.

V is TRBV7-8 and J is TRBJ2-3; 8 bases align to TRBD2. Per the germline V gene, CDR1 is SGHVS and CDR2 is FQNEAQ. The CDR3 runs 14 residues. V lost 4 bases, J lost 4 bases, and 4 bases stayed unmatched. The CDR3 DNA sequence: TGTGCCAGCAGCTATAGCGGGGTCGCAGATACGCAGTATTTT. It translates to CASSYSGVADTQYF.

The rearrangement links TRBV19 to TRBJ2-4; 10 bases are a match to TRBD2. Trimming removed 1 base from V and 7 bases from J; junction bases left unmatched: 4. The CDR3 is made up of 15 amino acids. Per the germline V gene, CDR1 is LNHDA and CDR2 is SQIVND (reference sequence). The CDR3 bases are TGTGCCAGTAGTATAGTGACTAGCGGGCGGAACATTCAGTACTTC. Protein sequence: CASSIVTSGRNIQYF.

The chain combines TRBV7-2 with TRBJ2-7; 8 bases map to TRBD1. The germline gives CDR1 SGHTA, CDR2 FQGNSA. The junction had 7 bases not matched to a gene; V was cut back by 4 bases and J by 2 bases. CDR3 length equals 15 residues. The chain's CDR3 is CASSSRTGLTYEQYF. CDR3 sequence (DNA): TGTGCCAGCAGCTCCCGGACAGGGCTAACCTACGAGCAGTACTTC.

The chain combines TRBV6-6 with TRBJ2-3; D gene unclear. The ends were cut back, 7 bases at V and 0 bases at J, with 8 bases in the middle. Germline V lookup: CDR1 MNHNY, CDR2 SVGAGI (reference sequence). The CDR3 loop spans 13 amino acids. CDR3 in amino acids: CASTKGSTDTQYF. In nucleotides, the CDR3 is TGTGCCAGCACCAAAGGGAGCACAGATACGCAGTATTTT.

The chain is built from TRBV29-1 and TRBJ2-3, with TRBD1 as a possible D gene (6 bases). The CDR3 length is 14 residues. V gave up 6 bases and J gave up 4 bases, with 17 bases separating them. Germline-derived CDR1 and CDR2 are SQVTM and ANQGSEA. CDR3 DNA: TGCAGCGTGACAGGTGGTATTCGAGCAGATACGCAGTATTTT. It is translated as CSVTGGIRADTQYF.

The gene calls are TRBV11-2 and TRBJ2-1; D might be TRBD1 (6 bases). This CDR3 comprises 14 residues. Trimming removed 1 base at V and 5 bases at J, with 9 bases between. Germline CDR1 SGHAT, CDR2 FQNNGV. CDR3 in DNA: TGTGCCAGCAGCTTAGTAGGGGGAAACAATGAGCAGTTCTTC. This gives the protein CASSLVGGNNEQFF. Based on the CDR3 plus reference TRBV11-2 and TRBJ2-1, the full variable domain is EAGVAQSPRYKIIEKRQSVAFWCNPISGHATLYWYQQILGQGPKLLIQFQNNGVVDDSQLPKDRFSAERLKGVDSTLKIQPAKLEDSAVYLCASSLVGGNNEQFFGPGTRLTVL.

This sequence joins TRBV15 and TRBJ2-7; D perhaps matches TRBD2 (5 bases). V gave up 0 bases and J gave up 7 bases, with 7 bases separating them. This CDR3 spans 12 amino acids. Germline-derived CDR1 and CDR2 are LNHNV and YYDKDF (reference sequence). CDR3 residues: CATSRDTGEQYF. The CDR3 bases are TGTGCCACCAGCAGAGATACGGGAGAGCAGTACTTC.

This clone was seen more than once but under ten times. The chain links TRBV7-7 to TRBJ1-1; D is uncertain. Germline loops: CDR1 SSHAT, CDR2 FNYEAQ (reference sequence). With 1 base removed from V and 1 base from J, the gap between germline ends came to 4 bases. This CDR3 contains 13 residues. The CDR3 sequence is CASSLDRNTEAFF. Written as DNA, the CDR3 is TGTGCCAGCAGCTTAGACAGGAACACTGAAGCTTTCTTT.

This clone was counted once. The chain recombines TRBV27 with TRBJ2-1, with 9 bases identical to TRBD1. J lost 8 bases, V lost 1 base, and 0 bases had no gene match. The CDR3 is 13 amino acids. From germline, CDR1 is MNHEY and CDR2 SMNVEV (reference sequence). The CDR3 DNA is TGTGCCAGCAGTTTATGGACAGGGGATGAGCAGTTCTTC. Encoded protein: CASSLWTGDEQFF.

This clone rates as medium-sized. The chain recombines TRBV27 with TRBJ1-4, with a tentative D call TRBD1 (5 bases). The CDR3 length is 16 residues. V lost 5 bases and J lost 3, with 16 bases in between. Germline assignment: CDR1 MNHEY and CDR2 SMNVEV (reference sequence). CDR3 coding DNA: TGTGCCAGCAGTCCCCTAGCGGCAGGGTCTAATGAAAAACTGTTTTTT. This sequence encodes CASSPLAAGSNEKLFF.

Here the CDR3 reads CASSPWVRDRGSGELFF. The CDR3, as DNA: TGCGCCAGCAGCCCCTGGGTGCGGGACAGGGGATCCGGGGAGCTGTTTTTT. This chain uses TRBV5-1 with TRBJ2-2; 10 nucleotides agree with TRBD1. CDR1 is SGHRS, CDR2 YFSETQ, per germline. With 4 bases clipped from V and 6 bases from J, the junction kept 12 bases outside the gene matches. The CDR3 length is 17 residues. The full variable domain, with the rest looked up from reference TRBV5-1 and TRBJ2-2, is KAGVTQTPRYLIKTRGQQVTLSCSPISGHRSVSWYQQTPGQGLQFLFEYFSETQRNKGNFPGRFSGRQFSNSRSEMNVSTLELGDSALYLCASSPWVRDRGSGELFFGEGSRLTVL.